Below, 29 T cell receptor beta chains from the same sample are listed, as sequenced in a study of OX40 agonist ivuxolimab in advanced cancers. The assay was immunoSEQ multiplex PCR, and TCRdb's table has in-frame clones only and misses some. The sample lists some 55,000 clones, 79% occurring once. This specimen was CD4+ or CD8+ T cells sorted from blood, taken in a trial of the OX40 agonist ivuxolimab. The receptors shown here come from an adult with an advanced solid tumor such as melanoma, head and neck, liver or kidney cancer.

The chain joins TRBV18 to TRBJ2-7, with D possibly TRBD1 on 5 matching bases. The CDR3 is 11 residues long. Germline assignment: CDR1 KGHSH and CDR2 LQKENI. The V gene lost 3 bases and the J gene lost 6 bases, with 6 bases spanning the gap. The CDR3 sequence: CASSPRVEQYF. The CDR3, as DNA: TGTGCCAGCTCACCCAGGGTCGAGCAGTACTTC.

The rearrangement joins TRBV2 to TRBJ1-1; maybe TRBD1 (6 bases). The CDR3 consists of 14 residues. Trimming cost V 8 bases and J 1 base, with 14 bases left between them. CDR1 is SNHLY and CDR2 is FYNNEI in the germline V gene. CDR3 loop: CASGRGLENTEAFF. The CDR3 DNA is TGTGCCAGCGGCAGGGGACTTGAGAACACTGAAGCTTTCTTT.

V is TRBV14 and J is TRBJ1-2, with TRBD1 as a possible D gene (5 bases). Between the trimmed V and J ends, which lost 2 bases and 5 bases, there was a span of 15 bases. Germline V gives CDR1 SGHDN, CDR2 FVKESK. The CDR3 has 15 residues. CDR3 sequence reads: CASSQYGGTPYGYTF. CDR3 nucleotide sequence: TGTGCCAGCAGCCAATACGGGGGAACCCCTTATGGCTACACCTTC. The full variable domain, completed using reference TRBV14 and TRBJ1-2, is EAGVTQFPSHSVIEKGQTVTLRCDPISGHDNLYWYRRVMGKEIKFLLHFVKESKQDESGMPNNRFLAERTGGTYSTLKVQPAELEDSGVYFCASSQYGGTPYGYTFGSGTRLTVV.

The gene calls are TRBV18 and TRBJ2-3; TRBD2 agrees at 9 bases. V was pared by 6 bases and J by 5 bases, with 18 bases of the junction left unmatched. From germline, CDR1 is KGHSH and CDR2 LQKENI. This CDR3 is built from 18 residues. The CDR3 coding sequence is TGTGCCAGCTCGCTGACACAGGGGTCAGCGGGAGGTGGAGATACGCAGTATTTT. Its translation: CASSLTQGSAGGGDTQYF.

The rearrangement uses TRBV11-3 and TRBJ2-7; no clear D gene. This CDR3 has 13 residues. V dropped 0 bases and J dropped 3 bases, with 6 bases sitting between them. The germline V gene has CDR1 SGHNT and CDR2 YENEEA. CDR3 coding DNA: TGTGCCAGCAGCTTAGATGGCCGCTACGAGCAGTACTTC. As protein: CASSLDGRYEQYF. Variable domain in full (rest from reference TRBV11-3 and TRBJ2-7): EAGVVQSPRYKIIEKKQPVAFWCNPISGHNTLYWYLQNLGQGPELLIRYENEEAVDDSQLPKDRFSAERLKGVDSTLKIQPAELGDSAVYLCASSLDGRYEQYFGPGTRLTVT.

This chain connects TRBV6-6 to TRBJ2-1, with D possibly TRBD2 on 6 matching bases. CDR1 is MNHNY, CDR2 SVGAGI, per germline (reference sequence). V shed 0 bases and J shed 4 bases, with 10 bases lying between them. The CDR3 totals 15 residues. CDR3 sequence: CASSYSGGIYNEQFF. The CDR3 DNA reads as TGTGCCAGCAGTTACTCTGGGGGGATATACAATGAGCAGTTCTTC.

The CDR3 DNA reads as TGTGCCAGCAGTTTACGGGACACAGGGGCCCAAGAGACCCAGTACTTC. Its translation is CASSLRDTGAQETQYF. The chain has TRBV27 and TRBJ2-5, with 7 bases lining up with TRBD1. The germline CDR1 and CDR2 sequences are MNHEY and SMNVEV (reference sequence). V shed 2 bases and J 1 base; nucleotides not matched to a gene: 7. The CDR3 has 16 residues.

This clone has a single count. The chain links TRBV11-2 to TRBJ2-5; 9 nucleotides align to TRBD1. This CDR3 region has 15 residues. The V segment lost 2 bases and the J segment 5 bases; nucleotides outside the gene matches: 6. Germline loops: CDR1 SGHAT, CDR2 FQNNGV. The CDR3 here is CASSLQQGAGETQYF. The CDR3 region has the DNA TGTGCCAGCAGCTTACAACAGGGGGCAGGGGAGACCCAGTACTTC. The full variable domain, its missing parts supplied by reference TRBV11-2 and TRBJ2-5, is EAGVAQSPRYKIIEKRQSVAFWCNPISGHATLYWYQQILGQGPKLLIQFQNNGVVDDSQLPKDRFSAERLKGVDSTLKIQPAKLEDSAVYLCASSLQQGAGETQYFGPGTRLLVL.

The V call is TRBV5-4, the J call TRBJ2-2; no reliable D call. The CDR3 runs 15 residues. Germline V gene lookup returns CDR1 SGHNT and CDR2 YYREEE (reference sequence). V was shortened by 4 bases and J by 0 bases, with 10 bases between the two germline ends. The CDR3 DNA sequence: TGTGCCAGCAGCCGAGCCGAAACGAACACCGGGGAGCTGTTTTTT. Protein: CASSRAETNTGELFF.

The chain uses TRBV7-9 and TRBJ2-3; 9 nucleotides agree with TRBD2. The CDR3 is 17 residues long. Germline CDR1 SEHNR, CDR2 FQNEAQ (reference sequence). V was pared by 5 bases and J by 0 bases, with 9 bases of the junction left unmatched. The chain's CDR3 is CASSPPGLAPSTDTQYF. CDR3 coding DNA: TGTGCCAGCAGCCCTCCCGGACTAGCGCCGAGCACAGATACGCAGTATTTT.

This clone is a singleton in its sample. The chain couples TRBV5-1 to TRBJ2-2; possibly TRBD1 for D (5 bases). V lost 4 bases and J lost 8, with 18 bases in between. The CDR3 is made up of 15 amino acids. Germline loops: CDR1 SGHRS, CDR2 YFSETQ. The CDR3 region is CASSLVPAGAGELFF. The CDR3 DNA sequence: TGCGCCAGCAGCCTAGTCCCCGCTGGGGCAGGGGAGCTGTTTTTT.

The V call is TRBV2, the J call TRBJ2-2; 11 bases agree with TRBD2. Trimming at V came to 0 bases and at J to 7 bases, leaving 7 bases not matched to a gene. This CDR3 region has 17 residues. CDR1 and CDR2 (germline): SNHLY, FYNNEI. The CDR3 nucleotides read TGTGCCAGCAGTGAAGCCCGTCTAGCGGGAGGCGTCGGGGAGCTGTTTTTT. Translated, it gives CASSEARLAGGVGELFF.

The rearrangement uses TRBV5-1 and TRBJ1-1; D is undetermined. V was clipped by 0 bases and J by 4 bases, with 10 bases between them. Germline V gives CDR1 SGHRS, CDR2 YFSETQ. This CDR3 spans 14 amino acids. This CDR3 reads CASSLGQSSTEAFF. The CDR3 bases are TGCGCCAGCAGCTTGGGGCAGTCGTCCACTGAAGCTTTCTTT.

The V gene is TRBV7-9, the J gene TRBJ2-1, with D perhaps TRBD2 (7 bases). In germline, CDR1 is SEHNR, CDR2 FQNEAQ (reference sequence). The V end lost 1 base, the J end lost 8 bases, and 15 bases lay between the germline ends. The CDR3 spans 15 residues. In DNA, the CDR3 is TGTGCCAGCAGCTTAGAGGGCGGCGGGGGCTATGAGCAGTTCTTC. Translating gives CASSLEGGGGYEQFF. The full variable domain, completed using reference TRBV7-9 and TRBJ2-1, is DTGVSQNPRHKITKRGQNVTFRCDPISEHNRLYWYRQTLGQGPEFLTYFQNEAQLEKSRLLSDRFSAERPKGSFSTLEIQRTEQGDSAMYLCASSLEGGGGYEQFFGPGTRLTVL.

This clone was observed a handful of times. The chain joins TRBV18 to TRBJ1-1; TRBD1 might be the D (6 bases). Trimming removed 2 bases from V and 2 bases from J, with 15 bases in between. The germline CDR1 and CDR2 sequences are KGHSH and LQKENI. The CDR3 runs to 16 residues. The CDR3 here is CASSPIRGEINTEAFF. CDR3 nucleotide sequence: TGTGCCAGCTCACCAATCAGGGGAGAAATAAACACTGAAGCTTTCTTT.

This chain links TRBV7-6 with TRBJ2-2; the D is unclear. Germline V CDR1 and CDR2: SGHVS, FNYEAQ. The V gene lost 3 bases and the J gene lost 2 bases, with 10 bases spanning the gap. This CDR3 contains 15 residues. CDR3 loop: CASSLGRVNTGELFF. The CDR3 nucleotides are TGTGCCAGCAGCTTGGGCAGAGTTAACACCGGGGAGCTGTTTTTT.

The rearrangement uses TRBV27 and TRBJ2-1; 8 nucleotides match TRBD2. This CDR3 has 16 residues. Unmatched junction bases numbered 8, after V lost 3 bases and J lost 4 bases. In germline, CDR1 is MNHEY, CDR2 SMNVEV (reference sequence). CDR3 amino acids: CASSFHDTSGYNEQFF. For the CDR3, the DNA is TGTGCCAGCAGTTTCCACGATACTAGCGGATACAATGAGCAGTTCTTC.

In nucleotides, the CDR3 is TGTGCCAGTAGTGTCCGGGACTCTACCTACGAGCAGTACTTC. Encoded protein: CASSVRDSTYEQYF. The J gene is TRBJ2-7, the V gene TRBV19; D might be TRBD2 (6 bases). Trimming removed 5 bases from V and 2 bases from J, with 13 bases in between. The CDR3 length is 14 residues. Germline CDR1 and CDR2: LNHDA and SQIVND (reference sequence).

A few counts support this clone. The chain combines TRBV30 with TRBJ1-2; D is undetermined. Trimming pared 0 bases from V and 0 bases from J, leaving 20 bases between. The V gene's germline CDR1 is GTSNPN and CDR2 SVGIG (reference sequence). The CDR3 spans 18 residues. CDR3 loop: CAWSVHSTTGLANYGYTF. In DNA form, the CDR3 reads TGTGCCTGGAGTGTTCACTCAACGACCGGTCTCGCTAACTATGGCTACACCTTC.

V is TRBV4-1 and J is TRBJ1-1; TRBD1 agrees at 7 bases. The CDR3 is 18 residues long. Germline CDR1 is MGHRA and CDR2 is YSYEKL. Germline trimming cut 0 bases from V and 4 bases from J; bases unmatched to any gene: 14. The CDR3 loop is CASSQDPSRDSGATEAFF. The CDR3 DNA is TGCGCCAGCAGCCAAGACCCCTCCCGGGACAGCGGGGCCACTGAAGCTTTCTTT.

In its sample, this clone is medium-sized. The CDR3 nucleotides are TGTGCCAGCAGTTGGGGGACAGGGCGCTCTGGAAACACCATATATTTT. This codes for CASSWGTGRSGNTIYF. The rearrangement joins TRBV6-5 to TRBJ1-3, with TRBD1 matching 9 bases. The J segment lost 0 bases and the V segment lost 4 bases, leaving 4 bases of the junction unmatched. Germline CDR1 MNHEY, CDR2 SVGAGI. The CDR3 totals 16 residues.

The rearrangement uses TRBV4-3 and TRBJ2-6; D gene uncertain. CDR3 length: 13 amino acids. V was clipped by 4 bases and J by 1 base, with 2 bases between them. Germline V gene sequence: CDR1 LGHNA, CDR2 YSLEER. The CDR3 loop is CASSLSGANVLTF. The CDR3 DNA reads TGCGCCAGCAGCCTATCTGGGGCCAACGTCCTGACTTTC.

The chain recombines TRBV5-5 with TRBJ1-1; TRBD1 might be the D (6 bases). CDR3 size: 14 residues. Trimming pared 5 bases from V and 0 bases from J, leaving 11 bases between. Germline loops: CDR1 SGHKS, CDR2 YYEKEE (reference sequence). CDR3 sequence reads: CASRGGPMNTEAFF. CDR3 DNA sequence: TGTGCCAGCAGAGGGGGACCCATGAACACTGAAGCTTTCTTT.

The chain carries TRBV7-2 and TRBJ2-5; tentatively, D is TRBD1 or TRBD2 (5 bases each). The germline gives CDR1 SGHTA, CDR2 FQGNSA. The CDR3 has 14 residues. V lost 1 base and J 4 bases, leaving 10 bases between the germline ends. CDR3 coding DNA: TGTGCCAGCAGCTTAGGGGGACCGGCAGAGACCCAGTACTTC. Protein product: CASSLGGPAETQYF.

CDR3 DNA sequence: TGTGCCAGCAGGGCCAGGGTGAGAGAGCAGTACTTC. It is translated as CASRARVREQYF. The rearrangement uses TRBV11-2 and TRBJ2-7; weak D call: TRBD1 (5 bases). Germline V gives CDR1 SGHAT, CDR2 FQNNGV. The CDR3 runs to 12 residues. Trimming shortened V by 6 bases and J by 7 bases, and 13 bases separated the two germline ends.

The chain recombines TRBV14 with TRBJ1-2; TRBD1 is a possible D gene (6 bases). The germline V and J ends were trimmed by 1 base and 8 bases, with 17 bases remaining between them. This CDR3 has 15 amino acids. Germline CDR1 and CDR2: SGHDN and FVKESK. CDR3 protein: CASSQVSRPGAGYTF. The CDR3 coding sequence is TGTGCCAGCAGCCAAGTCTCTCGGCCAGGGGCAGGCTACACCTTC.

V gene TRBV19 combines with J gene TRBJ1-1; D is ambiguous. Trimming cost V 5 bases and J 0 bases, with 7 bases left between them. From germline, CDR1 is LNHDA and CDR2 SQIVND (reference sequence). The CDR3 contains 13 residues. The CDR3 DNA is TGTGCCAGTAGTGCTACAGTGAACACTGAAGCTTTCTTT. It translates to CASSATVNTEAFF.

The chain employs TRBV5-4 and TRBJ2-1, with 9 bases fitting TRBD1. The CDR3 loop spans 13 amino acids. V lost 6 bases and J lost 7; bases outside the gene matches: 5. The V gene's germline CDR1 is SGHNT and CDR2 YYREEE (reference sequence). This CDR3 reads CASMRTGVNEQFF. DNA for the CDR3: TGTGCCAGCATGCGGACAGGGGTAAATGAGCAGTTCTTC.

The chain's CDR3 is CASSPGTVNSPLHF. DNA for the CDR3: TGCGCCAGCAGCCCCGGGACAGTCAATTCACCCCTCCACTTT. V usage is TRBV4-1 and J usage is TRBJ1-6, with 7 bases fitting TRBD1. This CDR3 is built from 14 residues. V lost 4 bases, J lost 7 bases, and 4 bases stayed unmatched. Germline lookup yields CDR1 MGHRA and CDR2 YSYEKL.